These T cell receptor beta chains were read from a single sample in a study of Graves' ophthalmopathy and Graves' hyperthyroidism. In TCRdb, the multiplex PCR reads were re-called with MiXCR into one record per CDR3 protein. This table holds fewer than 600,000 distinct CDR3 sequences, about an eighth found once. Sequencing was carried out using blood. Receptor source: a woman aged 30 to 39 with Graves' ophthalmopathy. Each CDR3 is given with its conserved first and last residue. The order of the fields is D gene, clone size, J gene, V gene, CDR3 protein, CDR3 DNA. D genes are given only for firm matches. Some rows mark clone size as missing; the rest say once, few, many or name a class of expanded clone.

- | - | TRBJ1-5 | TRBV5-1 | CASSLTTVSDQPQHF | TGCGCCAGCAGCTTGACGACAGTGAGCGATCAGCCTCAGCATTTT
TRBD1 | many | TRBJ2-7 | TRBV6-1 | CASSETGTGSHEQYF | TGTGCCAGCAGTGAAACCGGGACAGGGAGCCACGAGCAGTACTTC
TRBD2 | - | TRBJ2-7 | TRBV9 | CASSSVGGTSLCF | TGTGCCAGCAGTTCAGTGGGGGGGACTAGCCTGTGCTTC
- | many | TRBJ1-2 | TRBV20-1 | CSAAPPILSSNYGYTF | TGCAGTGCTGCTCCACCGATCCTTTCTTCTAACTATGGCTACACCTTC
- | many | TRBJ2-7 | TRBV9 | CASSVGPGGYEQYF | TGTGCCAGCAGCGTAGGTCCGGGTGGCTACGAGCAGTACTTC
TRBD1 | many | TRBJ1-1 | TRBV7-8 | CASTRDRGTEAFF | TGTGCCAGCACCCGCGACAGGGGCACTGAAGCTTTCTTT
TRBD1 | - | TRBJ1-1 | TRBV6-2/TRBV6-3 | CASSYIVGGLNTEAFF | TGTGCCAGCAGTTACATCGTAGGGGGCCTGAACACTGAAGCTTTCTTT
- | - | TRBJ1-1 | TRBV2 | CASSEALFGLGTTEAFF | TGTGCCAGCAGTGAAGCGCTTTTTGGACTAGGGACCACTGAAGCTTTCTTT
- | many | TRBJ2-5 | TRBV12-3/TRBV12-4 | CASKGPGRETQYF | TGTGCCAGCAAGGGGCCGGGGCGGGAGACCCAGTACTTC
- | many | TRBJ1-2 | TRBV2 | CASTSRGDGYYGYTF | TGTGCCAGCACTAGCAGAGGGGACGGCTACTATGGCTACACCTTC
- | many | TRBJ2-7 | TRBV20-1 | CSARAASLVEQYF | TGCAGTGCTAGAGCGGCTAGTTTAGTCGAGCAGTACTTC
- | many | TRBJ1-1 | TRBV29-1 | CSAVTRNTEAFF | TGCAGCGCGGTGACAAGGAACACTGAAGCTTTCTTT
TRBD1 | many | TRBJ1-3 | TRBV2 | CASRGGQSGNTIYF | TGTGCCAGCAGGGGGGGACAGTCTGGAAACACCATATATTTT
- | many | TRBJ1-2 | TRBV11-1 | CASSLMGPITGDYGYTF | TGTGCCAGCAGCCTGATGGGACCAATAACGGGGGACTATGGCTACACCTTC
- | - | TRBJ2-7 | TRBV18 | CASSPNWQSYEQYF | TGTGCCAGCTCACCAAACTGGCAGTCCTACGAGCAGTACTTC
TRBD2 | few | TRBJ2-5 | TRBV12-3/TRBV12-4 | CASSSSGLAQETKYF | TGTGCCAGCAGTTCGTCGGGACTAGCCCAAGAGACCAAGTACTTC
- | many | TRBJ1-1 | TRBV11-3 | CASSPGRQAEAFF | TGTGCCAGCAGCCCCGGTAGGCAGGCTGAAGCTTTCTTT
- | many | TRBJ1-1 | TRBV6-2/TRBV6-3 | CASHSLTEAFF | TGTGCCAGCCATAGCTTGACTGAAGCTTTCTTT
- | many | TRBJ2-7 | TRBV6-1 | CASSEVSRSYEQYF | TGTGCCAGCAGTGAAGTGAGTAGGTCCTACGAGCAGTACTTC
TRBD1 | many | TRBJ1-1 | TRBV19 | CASSTTPGTGGTEAFF | TGTGCCAGTAGTACTACCCCCGGGACAGGGGGAACTGAAGCTTTCTTT
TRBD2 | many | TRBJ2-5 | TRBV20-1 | CSASGGGPQETQYF | TGCAGTGCTAGTGGGGGAGGGCCACAAGAGACCCAGTACTTC
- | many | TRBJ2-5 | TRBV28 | CASIAQGRVQETQYF | TGTGCCAGCATCGCTCAGGGGCGGGTCCAAGAGACCCAGTACTTC
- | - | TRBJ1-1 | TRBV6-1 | CASSEDLVDTEAFF | TGTGCCAGCAGTGAGGATCTGGTGGACACTGAAGCTTTCTTT
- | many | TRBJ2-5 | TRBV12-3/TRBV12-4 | CASTPPFGPQETQYF | TGTGCCAGCACCCCGCCCTTTGGACCTCAAGAGACCCAGTACTTC
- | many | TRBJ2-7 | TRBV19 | CASSRTWGSYEQYF | TGTGCCAGTAGCCGGACTTGGGGCAGCTACGAGCAGTACTTC
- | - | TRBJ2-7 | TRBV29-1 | CSVIGGSYEQYF | TGCAGCGTAATCGGGGGTTCCTACGAGCAGTACTTC
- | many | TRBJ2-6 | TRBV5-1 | CASGGRGANVLTF | TGCGCCAGCGGGGGGAGGGGGGCCAACGTCCTGACTTTC
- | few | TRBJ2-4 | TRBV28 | CASNKGGGGKNIKYF | TGTGCCAGCAACAAGGGGGGGGGAGGCAAAAACATTAAGTACTTC
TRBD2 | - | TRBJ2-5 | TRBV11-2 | CASSLWLGTSGEETQYF | TGTGCCAGCAGCTTATGGTTAGGGACTAGCGGGGAAGAGACCCAGTACTTC
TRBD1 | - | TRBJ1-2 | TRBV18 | CASSPGTGPTNYGYSF | TGTGCCAGCTCACCAGGGACAGGTCCTACTAACTATGGCTACAGCTTC
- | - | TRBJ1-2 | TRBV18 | CASSPLVDGYTF | TGTGCCAGCTCACCACTGGTTGATGGCTACACCTTC
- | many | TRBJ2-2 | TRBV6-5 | CASSYSIGAHTGELFF | TGTGCCAGCAGTTACTCGATCGGAGCTCACACCGGGGAGCTGTTTTTT
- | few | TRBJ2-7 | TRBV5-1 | CASSLRPDSYEQYF | TGCGCCAGCAGCCTCAGACCGGATTCCTACGAGCAGTACTTC
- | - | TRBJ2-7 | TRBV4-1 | CASSAGPRGLYEQYF | TGCGCCAGCAGCGCGGGCCCGAGAGGGCTCTACGAGCAGTACTTC
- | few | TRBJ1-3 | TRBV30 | CAWSARRQLEGNTIYF | TGTGCCTGGAGTGCTCGGAGACAGTTAGAAGGAAACACCATATATTTT
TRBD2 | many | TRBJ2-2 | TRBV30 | CAWSGGTSGRSNTGELFF | TGTGCCTGGAGTGGCGGGACTAGCGGGAGGAGCAACACCGGGGAGCTGTTTTTT
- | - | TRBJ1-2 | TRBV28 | CASSFVDLEGIYGYTF | TGTGCCAGCAGTTTTGTCGACTTAGAGGGCATCTATGGCTACACCTTC
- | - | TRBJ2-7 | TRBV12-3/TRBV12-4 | CASSLYPHEQYF | TGTGCCAGCAGTTTGTATCCCCACGAGCAGTACTTC
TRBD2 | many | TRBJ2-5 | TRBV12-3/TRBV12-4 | CATQRASGETQYF | TGTGCTACCCAGAGGGCTAGCGGAGAGACCCAGTACTTC
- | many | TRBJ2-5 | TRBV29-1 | CSGDVQETQYF | TGCAGCGGCGACGTTCAAGAGACCCAGTACTTC
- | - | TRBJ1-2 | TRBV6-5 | CASSYSMGIRCTF | TGTGCCAGCAGTTACTCGATGGGTATCCGGTGCACCTTC
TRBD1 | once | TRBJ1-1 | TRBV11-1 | CASSLTGGFLNTEAFF | TGTGCCAGCAGTTTGACAGGGGGGTTTTTGAACACTGAAGCTTTCTTT
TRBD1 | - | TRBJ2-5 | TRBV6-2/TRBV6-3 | CASTRATGTETQYF | TGTGCCAGCACCCGGGCGACAGGGACAGAGACCCAGTACTTC
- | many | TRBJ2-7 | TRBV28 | CASSTGAGYEQYF | TGTGCCAGCAGCACCGGGGCTGGCTACGAGCAGTACTTC
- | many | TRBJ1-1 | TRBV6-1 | CASSSMIWGTETEAFF | TGTGCCAGCAGCTCCATGATATGGGGGACTGAGACTGAAGCTTTCTTT
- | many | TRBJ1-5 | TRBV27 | CASSLGFANQPQHF | TGTGCCAGCAGTTTAGGGTTTGCCAATCAGCCCCAGCATTTT
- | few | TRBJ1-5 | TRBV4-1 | CASSQELRGQPQHF | TGCGCCAGCAGCCAAGAGTTAAGGGGTCAGCCCCAGCATTTT
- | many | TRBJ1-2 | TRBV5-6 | CASSLYDGYTF | TGTGCCAGCAGCTTGTATGATGGCTACACCTTC
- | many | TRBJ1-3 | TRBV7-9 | CASSLPGGTRNTIYF | TGTGCCAGCAGCCTCCCCGGGGGGACTCGAAACACCATATATTTT
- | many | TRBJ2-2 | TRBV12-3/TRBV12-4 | CASSPRWGRGNTGELFF | TGTGCCAGCAGCCCTCGGTGGGGGCGGGGGAACACCGGGGAGCTGTTTTTT
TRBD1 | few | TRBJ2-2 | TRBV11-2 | CASSLGRGRGIDGELFF | TGTGCCAGCAGCTTAGGCAGGGGGCGCGGGATTGACGGGGAGCTGTTTTTT